The 24 T cell receptor beta chains listed next were all sequenced from one sample in a study of tumor-infiltrating lymphocytes in primary liver carcinoma. A constant-region primer served to make TCR beta cDNA from roughly 500 ng total RNA. Amplification in three nested multiplex PCR rounds with slightly modified ARM-PCR gave rise to TCR beta libraries. A C-beta reverse primer and TRBV1-TRBV30 forward primers served in each of the first two PCR rounds, at approximately 10 cycles apiece. TCRdb independently ran MiXCR on the multiplex PCR reads; one entry per CDR3 protein. The sample yields 310,000 or so distinct CDR3 sequences, roughly 60% seen once. They got blood RNA out of unsorted whole blood and also pulled out germline DNA. Sequenced sample: peripheral blood. These receptors came from a woman aged 25-40 years with primary liver carcinoma and hepatitis B virus infection.

V gene TRBV12-3 or TRBV12-4 combines with J gene TRBJ2-1, with D maybe TRBD1 (8 bases). The V end lost 6 bases, the J end lost 5 bases, and 32 bases lay between the germline ends. There are 20 residues in the CDR3. As DNA, the CDR3 is TGTGCCAGCAGCCCCAGGGGGCGTGGGGGCAGGGGACTAAACAACAATGAGCAGTTCTTC. As protein: CASSPRGRGGRGLNNNEQFF.

The V and J genes are TRBV12-3 or TRBV12-4 and TRBJ2-1; 7 bases agree with TRBD1. The CDR3 contains 15 residues. The trim removed 1 base at V and 4 bases at J, leaving 4 bases unmatched. For the CDR3, the DNA is TGTGCCAGCAGTTTAGAGGCAGGGGGTTACAATGAGCAGTTCTTC. Encoded protein: CASSLEAGGYNEQFF.

The chain has TRBV6-1 and TRBJ1-5; D unclear. The germline V and J ends were trimmed by 6 bases and 5 bases, with 14 bases remaining between them. The CDR3 sequence is 14 residues long. Germline CDR1 reads MNHNS; CDR2 reads SASEGT. This CDR3 is CASRVTVGHQPQHF. The CDR3 DNA reads TGTGCCAGCAGAGTGACGGTAGGACATCAGCCCCAGCATTTT.

The V call is TRBV28, the J call TRBJ2-7, with a weak D call TRBD2 (5 bases). The length of the CDR3 is 14 residues. Germline V CDR1 and CDR2: MDHEN, SYDVKM. With 3 bases removed from V and 2 bases from J, the gap between germline ends came to 11 bases. The DNA of the CDR3 is TGTGCCAGCAGTTTGGACGGGAAACCCTACGAGCAGTACTTC. Its protein product is CASSLDGKPYEQYF.

Of note for this clonotype: At one end the junction does not follow the germline gene, possibly because of a read error. V is TRBV12-3 or TRBV12-4 and J is TRBJ1-1; D call uncertain. This CDR3 spans 15 amino acids. CDR3 nucleotides: TGTGCCAGCAGTGAAGCAGGACGGTCGAACGCTGAAGCTTTCTTT. Amino acids: CASSEAGRSNAEAFF.

On this clonotype itself: A much bigger clone sits one base away, suggesting this may be a read error. The V gene is TRBV29-1, the J gene TRBJ2-5; 9 nucleotides line up with TRBD2. This CDR3 contains 15 residues. Germline V CDR1 and CDR2: SQVTM, ANQGSEA. The CDR3 sequence: CSVESGTSRREAQYF. CDR3 nucleotide sequence: TGCAGCGTTGAATCAGGGACTAGCCGCCGAGAGGCCCAGTACTTC.

Points on this clonotype: One junction end disagrees with the germline gene, perhaps due to a read error. The chain couples TRBV11-3 to TRBJ1-1; the match to TRBD1 covers 10 bases. The germline V gene encodes CDR1 SGHNT and CDR2 YENEEA. There are 14 residues in the CDR3. The CDR3 loop is CASSFGTGVPEAFF. In DNA, the CDR3 is TGTGCCAGTAGCTTTGGGACAGGGGTACCTGAAGCTTTCTTT.

With respect to this clonotype: The junction differs from germline at one of its ends, possibly a read error. This chain connects TRBV4-1 to TRBJ2-1; no firm D call. Germline V gives CDR1 MGHRA, CDR2 YSYEKL. The CDR3 is 15 residues long. The CDR3 loop reads CASNQDMESYIEQIF. The CDR3 DNA follows: TGCGCCAGCAACCAAGATATGGAATCCTACATTGAGCAGATCTTC.

This clonotype was seen a handful of times. The J gene is TRBJ1-5, the V gene TRBV6-5, with TRBD1 as a possible D gene (6 bases). The CDR3 is made up of 13 amino acids. V was cut by 6 bases and J by 6 bases, with 12 bases left in between. CDR1 and CDR2 from the germline V gene are MNHEY and SVGAGI. The DNA of the CDR3 is TGTGCCAGCAGGTGGACAGCGGGTCAGCCCCAGCATTTT. Protein: CASRWTAGQPQHF.

This clonotype was recorded only once. This chain links TRBV12-3 or TRBV12-4 with TRBJ1-2; D call uncertain. The CDR3 totals 14 residues. V was trimmed by 3 bases and J by 5 bases, leaving 13 bases between them. In DNA form, the CDR3 reads TGTGCCAGCAGTTTCAACGGGTGGCAGTATGGCTACACCTTC. Translating gives CASSFNGWQYGYTF.

Points on this clonotype: This may come from a read error, since a much larger clone is one base off. The chain employs TRBV29-1 and TRBJ2-7; D gene unclear. The CDR3 is 12 residues long. Germline CDR1 reads SQVTM; CDR2 reads ANQGSEA. Deletions cut 8 bases from V and 0 bases from J, with 11 bases between. The CDR3 loop is CSFRSSSYEQYF. The CDR3 DNA sequence: TGCAGCTTCCGCTCCAGCTCCTACGAGCAGTACTTC.

Note on this clonotype: A read error is likely, as this CDR3 ends without the conserved phenylalanine or tryptophan. The V and J genes are TRBV6-2 or TRBV6-3 and TRBJ2-3; 14 nucleotides match TRBD2. The length of the CDR3 is 17 residues. Per the germline V gene, CDR1 is MNHEY and CDR2 is SVGEGT. In nucleotides, the CDR3 is TGTGCCAGCAGTTACGGCGGGACTAGCGGGAGCACAGACACGCAGTATTCT. This translates into CASSYGGTSGSTDTQYS.

In regard to this clonotype: A much more abundant neighbour one base away suggests this may be a read error. Since the CDR3 does not end with the conserved phenylalanine or tryptophan, this likely comes from a read error. No DNA is shown, since the ends of the CDR3 on it are uncertain; the CDR3 is the one TCRdb lists. The rearrangement links TRBV11-1 to TRBJ2-1; TRBD2, the D gene given by the table, was not confirmed from the DNA. CDR1 and CDR2 (germline): SGHAT, FQDESV (reference sequence). With termini counted, the CDR3 has 13 amino acids. CDR3 region: CASRASTYNEQLS.

There are many counts of this clonotype. V gene TRBV11-2 combines with J gene TRBJ1-4, with D possibly matching TRBD1 (5 bases). This CDR3 spans 15 amino acids. The ends were cut back, 4 bases at V and 6 bases at J, with 15 bases in the middle. Germline assignment: CDR1 SGHAT and CDR2 FQNNGV. This CDR3 reads CASSYRGLVHEKLFF. Written as DNA, the CDR3 is TGTGCCAGCAGCTACCGGGGACTCGTGCATGAAAAACTGTTTTTT.

The sample holds many counts of this clonotype. The V and J genes are TRBV11-2 and TRBJ2-7; 9 bases fit TRBD2. Germline values: CDR1 SGHAT, CDR2 FQNNGV. CDR3 size: 15 residues. Trimming took 4 bases from V and 1 from J; bases not matched to a gene: 5. This chain's CDR3 is CASSSWTSDSYEQYF. The CDR3 DNA follows: TGTGCCAGCAGCTCCTGGACTAGCGATTCCTACGAGCAGTACTTC.

To note about this clonotype: This may be a read error, as it is one base from a much larger clone. The chain has TRBV29-1 and TRBJ2-3, with a tentative D call TRBD1 (6 bases). Trimming left V 7 bases short and J 5 bases short, with 16 bases between. The germline CDR1 and CDR2 sequences are SQVTM and ANQGSEA. The CDR3 extends over 13 amino acids. The CDR3 sequence is CSAKDRRIDTQYF. For the CDR3, the DNA is TGCAGCGCTAAGGACAGAAGGATAGATACGCAGTATTTT.

With regard to this clonotype: This may be a read error: a much more frequent sequence differs by one nucleotide. The genes are TRBV29-1 and TRBJ2-3, with D possibly called TRBD1 or TRBD2 (5 bases each). Trimming removed 4 bases at V and 6 bases at J, with 17 bases between. From germline, CDR1 is SQVTM and CDR2 ANQGSEA. The CDR3 is 14 amino acids. The CDR3 spells CSVGWDQARDTQYF. In nucleotides, the CDR3 is TGCAGCGTTGGTTGGGACCAGGCCCGGGATACGCAGTATTTT.

This clonotype was seen many times. This sequence joins TRBV29-1 and TRBJ2-5; D might be TRBD1 (6 bases). The V end lost 2 bases, the J end lost 2 bases, and 12 bases lay between the germline ends. The CDR3 covers 14 residues. Germline CDR1 reads SQVTM; CDR2 reads ANQGSEA. This chain's CDR3 is CSVELRTAQETQYF. For the CDR3, the DNA is TGCAGCGTTGAACTAAGGACAGCTCAAGAGACCCAGTACTTC.

This clonotype was seen only a few times. The chain uses TRBV12-3 or TRBV12-4 and TRBJ2-7; tentatively, D is TRBD1 or TRBD2 (6 bases each). This CDR3 region has 14 residues. V lost 2 bases and J lost 2, with 10 bases in between. The CDR3 region is CASSLRGAPYEQYF. DNA of the CDR3: TGTGCCAGCAGTTTAAGGGGGGCCCCCTACGAGCAGTACTTC.

This clonotype has ten or more counts. CDR3 sequence: CASWGPSEEQYF. The CDR3 DNA reads as TGTGCCAGCTGGGGGCCCAGTGAGGAGCAGTACTTC. The chain is built from TRBV6-1 and TRBJ2-7; maybe TRBD1 (6 bases). CDR1 and CDR2 (germline): MNHNS, SASEGT. The CDR3 runs 12 residues. Trimming left V 8 bases short and J 7 bases short, with 15 bases between.

As regards this clonotype: This could be a read error, since a much larger clone is one nucleotide away. The chain joins TRBV29-1 to TRBJ2-5; D tentatively fits TRBD1 or TRBD2 (5 bases each). Germline loops: CDR1 SQVTM, CDR2 ANQGSEA. V lost 6 bases, J lost 2 bases, and 16 bases lay in between. This CDR3 contains 14 residues. CDR3 residues: CSVADSGPQETQYF. The CDR3 DNA follows: TGCAGCGTCGCGGACTCGGGGCCTCAAGAGACCCAGTACTTC.

This clonotype occurred a few times. A read error may explain this, as a much larger clone is one base away. The rearrangement uses TRBV11-2 and TRBJ2-2; D possibly uses TRBD1 or TRBD2 (5 bases each). The CDR3 spans 18 residues. CDR1 is SGHAT, CDR2 FQNNGV, per germline. The CDR3 DNA reads as TGTGTCAGCAGTCAACCACTAGGGGCGGGTGGAGGAACCGGGGAGCTGTTTTTT. Its translation is CVSSQPLGAGGGTGELFF.

This clonotype was seen a few times. The rearrangement links TRBV29-1 to TRBJ2-3; 10 positions agree with TRBD2. Germline V gene lookup returns CDR1 SQVTM and CDR2 ANQGSEA. The CDR3 extends over 16 amino acids. Trimming removed 3 bases from V and 4 bases from J; junction bases left unmatched: 10. The CDR3 DNA reads TGCAGCGTTGATTCCGCTAGCGGGAGTTTGGCAGATACGCAGTATTTT. It is translated as CSVDSASGSLADTQYF.

Turning to this clonotype: The CDR3 does not end in the conserved phenylalanine or tryptophan, so this is likely a read error. This chain links TRBV11-2 with TRBJ2-5; a possible D gene is TRBD2 (5 bases). CDR1 is SGHAT and CDR2 is FQNNGV in the germline V gene. Between the trimmed V and J ends, which lost 8 bases and 5 bases, there was a span of 15 bases. The CDR3 has 13 amino acids. The CDR3 DNA reads TGTGCCAGCCTTGGGAAGGGAGCGGAGACCCAGTACTCC. This translates into CASLGKGAETQYS.